The rows below give T cell receptor beta chains drawn from one sample of a study of blood T cells in healthy people across ages. One entry per CDR3 protein results from TCRdb running MiXCR on the 5' RACE reads. Counted here are roughly 1,800,000 distinct CDR3 sequences, less than 50% occurring once; the ten biggest clones make up 2.1%. Sequencing input: blood. The receptors originated from a woman between 40 and 55 years old in good health. CDR3s include the opening cysteine and the closing phenylalanine or tryptophan. D genes are given only for firm matches. Size is omitted from some rows. Given values are once, few, many or a class for expanded clones.

CDR3 DNA,CDR3 protein,clone size,D gene,V gene,J gene
TGTGCCAGCAGTTATGGCCAACTCCATACGCAGTATTTT,CASSYGQLHTQYF,few,.,TRBV6-6,TRBJ2-3
TGTGCCAGCAGTGAACTAGCGGGGTCCACAGATACGCAGTATTTT,CASSELAGSTDTQYF,many,TRBD2,TRBV6-4,TRBJ2-3
TGCAGTGCTAGAGATTCCAGGGGGAGCAATCAGCCCCAGCATTTT,CSARDSRGSNQPQHF,.,TRBD1,TRBV20-1,TRBJ1-5
TGTGCCAGCAGCTGGGGAGGGGGGGGATTAGATACGCAGTATTTT,CASSWGGGGLDTQYF,.,.,TRBV2,TRBJ2-3
TGTGCCAGCAGTTACGGGGCAGCACAGACTTACGAGCAGTACTTC,CASSYGAAQTYEQYF,.,.,TRBV6-2/TRBV6-3,TRBJ2-7
TGTGCCACCAGCAGAGAGGTAGTGCATTTGGACTACGAGCAGTACTTC,CATSREVVHLDYEQYF,.,.,TRBV15,TRBJ2-7
TGTGCCAGCTCATCCCGCAGGGAAGGGACCCAGTACTTC,CASSSRREGTQYF,few,.,TRBV18,TRBJ2-5
TGCAGTGCTAGTTTGATGTATTCGCCCCTCCACTTT,CSASLMYSPLHF,once,.,TRBV20-1,TRBJ1-6
TGTGCCAGCAGTTACGGTTTGCTGGGGGGGCTCCACTACGAGCAGTACTTC,CASSYGLLGGLHYEQYF,.,.,TRBV6-6,TRBJ2-7
TGCAGTGCGGAAAAGAGGAGCTCCTACGAGCAGTACTTC,CSAEKRSSYEQYF,.,.,TRBV20-1,TRBJ2-7
TGTGCCAACAGCTTATCCGGGGGCCAAAAGAACAATGAGCAGTTCTTC,CANSLSGGQKNNEQFF,.,.,TRBV7-2,TRBJ2-1
TGCAGTGCTAGCCATAGGACAGGGGATACTCAGCCCCAGCATTTT,CSASHRTGDTQPQHF,.,TRBD1,TRBV20-1,TRBJ1-5
TGTGCCATCACCGAAAAACCGGGGGGAAGCAATGAGCAGTACTTC,CAITEKPGGSNEQYF,.,TRBD2,TRBV10-3,TRBJ2-7
TGTGCCAGCAGCCCAGGGACGGATACTAACTATGGCTACACCTTC,CASSPGTDTNYGYTF,.,.,TRBV7-2,TRBJ1-2
TGTGCCAGCAGCTTAGGGGACGGCGGCAATCAGCCCCAGCATTTT,CASSLGDGGNQPQHF,few,.,TRBV5-1,TRBJ1-5
TGTGCCAGCAGAGGAGCAGATACGCAGTATTTT,CASRGADTQYF,many,.,TRBV5-1,TRBJ2-3
TGTGCCAGCAGTCAGGACCTGGCGGTGATGGCGACCCAGTACTTC,CASSQDLAVMATQYF,few,.,TRBV6-6,TRBJ2-5
TGTGCCAGCAGGTTAGGGTTGAGGGGACCTAATTCACCCCTCCACTTT,CASRLGLRGPNSPLHF,few,.,TRBV28,TRBJ1-6
TGTGCCAGCACCGATCCAGCGGGGGCGGACAATGAGCAGTTCTTC,CASTDPAGADNEQFF,.,TRBD2,TRBV7-2,TRBJ2-1
TGTGCCAGCAGCTTACCCAGACAGGGGGCTTCTTCAGATACGCAGTATTTT,CASSLPRQGASSDTQYF,few,TRBD1,TRBV7-6,TRBJ2-3
TGTGCCAGCAGTCCGACAGGGTATCAGGGCACTGAAGCTTTCTTT,CASSPTGYQGTEAFF,.,TRBD1,TRBV27,TRBJ1-1
TGTGCCAGCAGAAACAGGGTTCCTCCTTACGAGCAGTACTTC,CASRNRVPPYEQYF,few,.,TRBV6-5,TRBJ2-7
TGCGCCAGCAGCTTTGGGAGGGCCGTCTACAATGAGCAGTTCTTC,CASSFGRAVYNEQFF,few,TRBD2,TRBV5-1,TRBJ2-1
TGTGCCAGCAGCTTAAACGGGACAGCACAAGAGACCCAGTACTTC,CASSLNGTAQETQYF,.,TRBD1,TRBV7-6,TRBJ2-5
TGTGCCAGCAGCTCCAACAGGGTCTACTATGGCTACACCTTC,CASSSNRVYYGYTF,.,.,TRBV7-9,TRBJ1-2
TGTGCCAGCAGTCCCTCTTACGTCGGACGGCGGAACTATGGCTACACCTTC,CASSPSYVGRRNYGYTF,.,.,TRBV28,TRBJ1-2
TGTGCCAGCAGCGCCCGTCCCCGGGGAATCACAGATACGCAGTATTTT,CASSARPRGITDTQYF,once,.,TRBV9,TRBJ2-3
TGTGCCAGCAGTACGACAGGGATGGTAACTGAAGCTTTCTTT,CASSTTGMVTEAFF,.,TRBD1,TRBV7-3,TRBJ1-1
TGTGCCAGCAGTTTCGGTGCAGGCGAGCAGTACTTC,CASSFGAGEQYF,few,.,TRBV27,TRBJ2-7
TGCAGTGCTAGGGGGGGGAAGGTCTATGGCTACACCTTC,CSARGGKVYGYTF,.,.,TRBV20-1,TRBJ1-2
TGTGCCAGCAGCAAAGTAGGGTTGACTAGCGGGGGCCAAAGATCCTACGAGCAGTACTTC,CASSKVGLTSGGQRSYEQYF,.,.,TRBV21-1,TRBJ2-7
TGTGCCAGCAGCTTAGACCAAGCGGGGGTCGATACGCAGTATTTT,CASSLDQAGVDTQYF,once,TRBD2,TRBV7-2,TRBJ2-3
TGTGCCAGCAGCCAAGTCCGACCCGGGGATACGCAGTATTTT,CASSQVRPGDTQYF,.,.,TRBV3-1,TRBJ2-3
TGCAGTGCTAGAGGGTCAGGGTTGAGCACAGATACGCAGTATTTT,CSARGSGLSTDTQYF,.,.,TRBV20-1,TRBJ2-3
TGCAGCGTGCGAACAGGGGGCGGATGGACAGATACGCAGTATTTT,CSVRTGGGWTDTQYF,.,TRBD1,TRBV29-1,TRBJ2-3
TGTGCCACCAGCAGAGAAAGGGACTCCGGGACCCTTACGCAGTATTTT,CATSRERDSGTLTQYF,few,.,TRBV15,TRBJ2-3
TGCAGTGCTAGAGATCTTGGGGGGCTACTCTACGAGCAGTACTTC,CSARDLGGLLYEQYF,.,.,TRBV20-1,TRBJ2-7
TGTGCCACCAGTCCCCAGGGGTTTCAAGAGACCCAGTACTTC,CATSPQGFQETQYF,.,.,TRBV24-1,TRBJ2-5
TGCAGTGCAGCTCTCCAGCGGGGGGGCGCAGATACGCAGTATTTT,CSAALQRGGADTQYF,.,TRBD2,TRBV20-1,TRBJ2-3
TGCGCCAGCAGCCAAGATCCTATCACTGACTATGGCTACACCTTC,CASSQDPITDYGYTF,.,.,TRBV4-1,TRBJ1-2
TGTGCCAGCAGCCAGGGCTCACAGGTCACCTACGAGCAGTACTTC,CASSQGSQVTYEQYF,.,.,TRBV3-1,TRBJ2-7
TGTGCCAGCAGTTACTCGATGGGACAGCATTTT,CASSYSMGQHF,.,.,TRBV6-6,TRBJ1-5
TGTGCCACCAGTGATTTGCGCCCGGGACAGGCCGGCTCCTACAATGAGCAGTTCTTC,CATSDLRPGQAGSYNEQFF,.,TRBD1,TRBV24-1,TRBJ2-1
TGCAGTGCTAGTGGGAGCCCCGGGGGAGAGACCCAGTACTTC,CSASGSPGGETQYF,few,.,TRBV20-1,TRBJ2-5
TGTGCCAGCAGCGTAGGGGACCGGGGCAGTCAGCCCCAGCATTTT,CASSVGDRGSQPQHF,once,.,TRBV9,TRBJ1-5
TGTGCCAGCAGTGAGGGACAGTCTACCTACGAGCAGTACTTC,CASSEGQSTYEQYF,.,TRBD1,TRBV12-3/TRBV12-4,TRBJ2-7
TGTGCCAGCAAAGGATCAAGAAGCTCCTACGAGCAGTACTTC,CASKGSRSSYEQYF,few,.,TRBV12-3/TRBV12-4,TRBJ2-7
TGTGCCAGCAATATCTGGGACAGCCTCACAGATACGCAGTATTTT,CASNIWDSLTDTQYF,few,TRBD1,TRBV28,TRBJ2-3
TGTGCCAGCAGCCCGGACAGGCCAGTCTACGAGCAGTACTTC,CASSPDRPVYEQYF,.,TRBD1,TRBV7-9,TRBJ2-7
TGTGCTAGCACCCCATATAGCGGGGGAAGGACAGATACGCAGTATTTT,CASTPYSGGRTDTQYF,.,TRBD2,TRBV7-7,TRBJ2-3
TGCAGCGCTTTTGACAGGGCTAATGAGCAGTTCTTC,CSAFDRANEQFF,few,TRBD1,TRBV29-1,TRBJ2-1
TGTGCCTCCGGGACAGGGGACGGAAACACCATATATTTT,CASGTGDGNTIYF,.,TRBD1,TRBV7-2,TRBJ1-3
TGCAGTGCCACCGAACAGTTCAAAGGCTACGAGCAGTACTTC,CSATEQFKGYEQYF,.,.,TRBV20-1,TRBJ2-7
TGTGCCAGCAGCCTCGGGAGCCCGCCCGGTGAGCAGTACTTC,CASSLGSPPGEQYF,.,.,TRBV27,TRBJ2-7
TGTGCCAGCAGTTACACAGGACTGGGCGAGCAGTACTTC,CASSYTGLGEQYF,.,.,TRBV6-2/TRBV6-3,TRBJ2-7